The 18 T cell receptor beta chains below come from one sample, sequenced in a study of blood T cell repertoires in COVID-19. Profiled with immunoSEQ multiplex PCR; TCRdb holds only in-frame clones, not every one. Of roughly 200,000 clones detected, around 86% appear once; the ten largest clones hold 3% to 3.5%. Input material: peripheral blood. These TCRs come from a man between 60 and 75 years old with acute or convalescent COVID-19.

V is TRBV15 and J is TRBJ1-1, with D uncertain. V lost 1 base, J lost 0 bases, and 9 bases lay in between. The CDR3 spans 15 residues. Per germline, CDR1 LNHNV and CDR2 YYDKDF (reference sequence). The CDR3 here is CATSRAPALNTEAFF. CDR3 in DNA: TGTGCCACCAGCAGAGCACCAGCGCTGAACACTGAAGCTTTCTTT.

The chain couples TRBV29-1 to TRBJ2-4; TRBD1 matches 9 bases. Per the germline V gene, CDR1 is SQVTM and CDR2 is ANQGSEA. The V gene end was trimmed by 4 bases and the J gene end by 6 bases; junction bases not matched to a gene: 7. CDR3 length: 14 amino acids. The CDR3 DNA sequence: TGCAGCGTTGTAGGGACAGGGTTGAGAAACATTCAGTACTTC. It is translated as CSVVGTGLRNIQYF.

The chain employs TRBV27 and TRBJ1-4; 8 nucleotides line up with TRBD1. The CDR3 contains 13 residues. The trim removed 7 bases at V and 8 bases at J, leaving 6 bases unmatched. Germline CDR1 reads MNHEY; CDR2 reads SMNVEV (reference sequence). The CDR3 protein is CASNGQGWEKLFF. CDR3 in DNA: TGTGCCAGCAATGGACAGGGCTGGGAAAAACTGTTTTTT.

The CDR3 spells CASSFGGGGGEKLFF. CDR3 sequence (DNA): TGTGCCAGCAGCTTTGGTGGGGGCGGAGGTGAAAAACTGTTTTTT. This chain joins TRBV11-2 and TRBJ1-4, with D maybe TRBD1 (6 bases). In germline, CDR1 is SGHAT, CDR2 FQNNGV. CDR3 length equals 15 residues. V lost 3 bases, J lost 7 bases, and 15 bases lay in between.

The V and J genes are TRBV19 and TRBJ2-1, with D perhaps TRBD1 (7 bases). Looked up from germline, CDR1 is LNHDA and CDR2 is SQIVND (reference sequence). V dropped 5 bases and J dropped 7 bases, with 12 bases sitting between them. The CDR3 totals 13 residues. CDR3 residues: CASSRGTANEQFF. DNA of the CDR3: TGTGCCAGTAGTCGGGGGACAGCTAATGAGCAGTTCTTC.

This sequence joins TRBV4-3 and TRBJ2-7, with 9 bases identical to TRBD1. Germline-derived CDR1 and CDR2 are LGHNA and YSLEER. V gave up 0 bases and J gave up 0 bases; unmatched junction bases: 6. The CDR3 contains 17 residues. The CDR3 DNA reads as TGCGCCAGCAGCCAAGATTCGACAGGGGGGAGCTCCTACGAGCAGTACTTC. Translation gives CASSQDSTGGSSYEQYF.

The rearrangement uses TRBV4-1 and TRBJ1-2; the match to TRBD1 covers 8 bases. J lost 7 bases, V lost 0 bases, and 4 bases had no gene match. Germline CDR1 and CDR2: MGHRA and YSYEKL. The CDR3 extends over 14 amino acids. CDR3 sequence (DNA): TGCGCCAGCAGCCAAGACAGGGGGCGGGCTGGCTACACCTTC. Protein: CASSQDRGRAGYTF.

This rearrangement joins TRBV18 to TRBJ1-2, with D possibly being TRBD1 (6 bases). From germline, CDR1 is KGHSH and CDR2 LQKENI. The CDR3 is 15 residues long. V was pared by 2 bases and J by 4 bases, with 14 bases between. CDR3 in amino acids: CASSPMDRWGYGYTF. In DNA, the CDR3 is TGTGCCAGCTCACCAATGGACAGATGGGGCTATGGCTACACCTTC.

The chain has TRBV11-1 and TRBJ2-7, with TRBD2 matching 7 bases. This CDR3 has 15 amino acids. Germline trimming cut 5 bases from V and 4 bases from J; bases unmatched to any gene: 11. Germline V CDR1 and CDR2: SGHAT, FQDESV (reference sequence). CDR3: CASSPEVGRAYEQYF. CDR3 sequence (DNA): TGTGCCAGCAGCCCAGAGGTGGGGAGGGCTTACGAGCAGTACTTC.

The V gene is TRBV5-6, the J gene TRBJ2-7; 8 positions match TRBD2. With V trimmed by 7 bases and J by 5 bases, 17 bases remained unmatched. CDR3 size: 16 residues. From germline, CDR1 is SGHDT and CDR2 YYEEEE. The CDR3 region is CASPDRSGGRGDEQYF. In DNA form, the CDR3 reads TGTGCCAGCCCAGATAGGTCGGGGGGGCGAGGAGACGAGCAGTACTTC.

This clone was picked up a small number of times. The V gene is TRBV11-3, the J gene TRBJ2-2; TRBD1 aligns across 7 bases. Germline V gene data show CDR1 as SGHNT and CDR2 as YENEEA. V shed 4 bases, J shed 1 base, and the junction held 9 bases outside the gene matches. The CDR3 is 17 amino acids. The CDR3 region is CASSSVDRWKNTGELFF. The CDR3 DNA follows: TGTGCCAGCAGCTCTGTGGACAGGTGGAAGAACACCGGGGAGCTGTTTTTT.

The chain is built from TRBV12-3 or TRBV12-4 and TRBJ1-1; 9 bases map to TRBD1. The CDR3 totals 13 residues. V lost 8 bases to trimming and J lost 7 bases; unmatched junction nucleotides: 8. CDR3 loop: CASHVGTGNEAFF. CDR3 in DNA: TGTGCCAGCCATGTAGGGACAGGGAATGAAGCTTTCTTT.

The CDR3 region has the DNA TGTGCCTGGATTCCGCCCGGGGGTAGCGGGTTCTTC. Translation: CAWIPPGGSGFF. The genes are TRBV30 and TRBJ2-1, with D tentatively TRBD2 (6 bases). Germline lookup yields CDR1 GTSNPN and CDR2 SVGIG (reference sequence). This CDR3 is 12 amino acids long. Trimming left V 4 bases short and J 15 bases short, with 19 bases between.

V usage is TRBV12-3 or TRBV12-4 and J usage is TRBJ1-1; D possibly corresponds to TRBD1 (5 bases). The ends were cut back, 1 base at V and 4 bases at J, with 7 bases in the middle. The CDR3 is made up of 13 amino acids. The CDR3 is CASSLVGPTEAFF. The CDR3 DNA sequence: TGTGCCAGCAGTTTAGTGGGGCCCACTGAAGCTTTCTTT.

The J gene is TRBJ2-7, the V gene TRBV4-1; 7 nucleotides line up with TRBD1. The CDR3 extends over 17 amino acids. The V and J ends lost 5 bases and 6 bases, in that order; junction bases with no gene match: 19. The germline V gene has CDR1 MGHRA and CDR2 YSYEKL. CDR3 loop: CASSFHRGPVPVFEQYF. The CDR3 bases are TGCGCCAGCAGCTTCCATAGGGGGCCTGTACCAGTGTTCGAGCAGTACTTC.

The chain is built from TRBV13 and TRBJ1-4; D gene ambiguous. The CDR3 contains 16 residues. CDR1 is PRHDT, CDR2 FYEKMQ, per germline (reference sequence). Trimming took off 5 bases at V and 3 bases at J, with 16 bases between the two ends. This chain's CDR3 is CASSPAAPAANEKLFF. The DNA for the CDR3 is TGTGCCAGCAGCCCCGCGGCCCCTGCAGCTAATGAAAAACTGTTTTTT.

The chain joins TRBV4-1 to TRBJ2-5, with TRBD1 matching over 9 bases. Trimming removed 2 bases from V and 1 base from J; junction bases left unmatched: 8. Germline assignment: CDR1 MGHRA and CDR2 YSYEKL. The CDR3 runs to 17 residues. Written as DNA, the CDR3 is TGCGCCAGCAGCCAAACCGGGACAGGGATCCCCCAAGAGACCCAGTACTTC. Its translation: CASSQTGTGIPQETQYF.

This chain links TRBV7-9 with TRBJ2-1, with a possible D match to TRBD2 (7 bases). Germline V gene data show CDR1 as SEHNR and CDR2 as FQNEAQ (reference sequence). V was pared by 5 bases and J by 2 bases, with 13 bases between. The CDR3 spans 15 residues. The DNA for the CDR3 is TGTGCCAGCAGCCCCGTGCGGGGGCCCTACAATGAGCAGTTCTTC. Translation: CASSPVRGPYNEQFF.